This TCR beta chain was observed in a study of T-cell memory formation after mild COVID-19. MiXCR, applied by TCRdb to the 5' RACE reads, yields one record per CDR3 protein. The table lists some 100,000 distinct CDR3 sequences, approximately 10% of them singletons. V lost 4 bases and J 0 bases, leaving 10 bases between the germline ends. This CDR3 spans 13 amino acids. CDR1 and CDR2 (germline): DFQATT, SNEGSKA (reference sequence). This TCR derives from a young man who had mild COVID-19 (a few samples of this study predate the infection). Cell type and time point are not known. Sequences were obtained from PBMCs or a T cell subset sorted from them (not recorded which). The rearrangement uses TRBV20-1 and TRBJ2-7, with unresolved D. This CDR3 is CSAILENSYEQYF. CDR3 sequence (DNA): TGCAGTGCTATTTTAGAGAACTCCTACGAGCAGTACTTC.